This is a list of T cell receptor beta chains from one sample in a study of blood T cell repertoires in COVID-19. The protocol was immunoSEQ multiplex PCR, while the TCRdb copy is restricted to in-frame clones and leaves out a portion. The data contain about 15,000 clones, around 89% of them seen just once; the ten biggest clones take up just under 9%. The specimen was peripheral blood. These receptors all stem from a human donor in a cohort sampled during active COVID-19. The CDR3 runs from the conserved cysteine through the conserved F or W. The D gene is left open where the match is weak. Size is omitted from some rows. Given values are once, few, many or a class for expanded clones.

V gene,clone size,D gene,J gene,CDR3 DNA,CDR3 protein
TRBV18,NA,NA,TRBJ2-7,TGTGCCAGCTCACCCTCTGGCGGGCCAGACTCCCTCGAGCAGTACTTC,CASSPSGGPDSLEQYF
TRBV5-1,NA,NA,TRBJ2-7,TGCGCCAGCAGTTCGCCCCCCGGGGAGCAGTACTTC,CASSSPPGEQYF
TRBV18,NA,NA,TRBJ2-3,TGTGCCAGTTCATCGCGAACCTCAGATACGCAGTATTTT,CASSSRTSDTQYF
TRBV4-1,large,TRBD2,TRBJ2-1,TGCGCCAGCAGCCCCCGGGGGACTAGCGGGGTCAATGAGCAGTTCTTC,CASSPRGTSGVNEQFF
TRBV6-4,NA,NA,TRBJ2-3,TGTGCCAGCAGTGAGGGGTCCAGGGTGACAGATACGCAGTATTTT,CASSEGSRVTDTQYF
TRBV4-1,NA,TRBD2,TRBJ2-7,TGCGCCAGCAGCCAGAGGGAGCAGCGGGAGGGCCTGGACGAGCAGTACTTC,CASSQREQREGLDEQYF
TRBV19,NA,TRBD2,TRBJ2-3,TGTGCCAGTTCCGGCGGGAGGGGAACAGATACGCAGTATTTT,CASSGGRGTDTQYF
TRBV29-1,NA,NA,TRBJ2-5,TGCAGCGTTGAAGTCGAGGGGCCGGGGGACGAGACCCAGTACTTC,CSVEVEGPGDETQYF
TRBV3-1/TRBV3-2,few,TRBD2,TRBJ2-1,TGTGCCAGCACCTTGGGACTAGCGTTCTACAATGAGCAGTTCTTC,CASTLGLAFYNEQFF
TRBV9,NA,NA,TRBJ2-7,TGTGCCAGCAGCCCAAACCAGTACGAGCAGTACTTC,CASSPNQYEQYF
TRBV11-2,NA,NA,TRBJ2-1,NA,CASILEHQPIRNNEQFF
TRBV9,NA,NA,TRBJ2-7,TGTGCCAGCAGCGAGGGTCGGGATCGGGCCGAGCAGTACTTC,CASSEGRDRAEQYF
TRBV5-1,once,TRBD2,TRBJ2-5,TGCGCCAGCAGCTTGGTGGTAGCGGGAGGAGGCGAGACCCAGTACTTC,CASSLVVAGGGETQYF
TRBV2,few,TRBD2,TRBJ2-2,TGTGCCACCCGGGAGGGCCGAACCGGGGAGCTGTTTTTT,CATREGRTGELFF
TRBV4-1,NA,TRBD1,TRBJ1-5,TGCGCCAGCAGCCCGGGACAGGGTAGCAATCAGCCCCAGCATTTT,CASSPGQGSNQPQHF
TRBV4-2,NA,NA,TRBJ2-1,TGTGCCAGCAGCCCAGCGTGGAGCTCCTACAATGAGCAGTTCTTC,CASSPAWSSYNEQFF
TRBV19,NA,TRBD2,TRBJ2-2,TGTGCCAGTAGTAGCGGGAGCGCGAACACCGGGGAGCTGTTTTTT,CASSSGSANTGELFF
TRBV18,NA,TRBD1,TRBJ2-2,TGTGCCAGCTCCCTTAACGACAGGGGCACCGGGGAGCTGTTTTTT,CASSLNDRGTGELFF
TRBV11-2,NA,NA,TRBJ1-3,TGTGCCAGCAGCCTAGGGGGAGGCCAGAGAAGAAACACCATATATTTT,CASSLGGGQRRNTIYF
TRBV5-4,few,TRBD2,TRBJ2-7,TGTGCCAGCAGCCAAGGGACTAGCGGGAGGACAACTGGGGAGCAGTACTTC,CASSQGTSGRTTGEQYF
TRBV28,once,TRBD2,TRBJ2-5,TGTGCCAGCAGTCCCCGGGTAGCGGGAGTCGGGGAGACCCAGTACTTC,CASSPRVAGVGETQYF
TRBV7-9,NA,NA,TRBJ2-1,TGTGCCAGCAGCTTAGGTAGAAGGGGGTACAATGAGCAGTTCTTC,CASSLGRRGYNEQFF
TRBV5-1,NA,NA,TRBJ2-1,TGCGCCAGCAGCTTGGCCTCCCAGGAGCAGTTCTTC,CASSLASQEQFF
TRBV19,NA,NA,TRBJ1-3,TGTGCCAGTAGTCTTACAGCGGTGGGCTCTGGAAACACCATATATTTT,CASSLTAVGSGNTIYF
TRBV2,NA,TRBD1,TRBJ1-5,TGTGCCAGCAGTGAAGGTCGGGGACAGGGTAGATTGGGTCAGCCCCAGCATTTT,CASSEGRGQGRLGQPQHF
TRBV30,once,NA,TRBJ2-3,TGTGCCTGGCGACAGACCCTTAGCACAGATACGCAGTATTTT,CAWRQTLSTDTQYF
TRBV27,NA,TRBD1,TRBJ2-7,TGTGCCAGCAGTTACCGACGGACAGGGCCCGAGCAGTACTTC,CASSYRRTGPEQYF
TRBV5-6,NA,TRBD2,TRBJ2-4,TGTGCCAGCAGCTTGGGCCCTAGCGGTTGGGTCAAAAACATTCAGTACTTC,CASSLGPSGWVKNIQYF
TRBV5-1,NA,NA,TRBJ2-3,TGCGCCAGCAGCTTGGGTTTTGTAACAGATACGCAGTATTTT,CASSLGFVTDTQYF
TRBV12-3/TRBV12-4,NA,NA,TRBJ1-3,TGTGCCAGCAGAAACAGAAACACCATATATTTT,CASRNRNTIYF
TRBV30,NA,TRBD2,TRBJ2-2,TGTGCCTGGAGTGTCGGGACTATATCCCGGGGGGAGCTGTTTTTT,CAWSVGTISRGELFF
TRBV29-1,NA,NA,TRBJ1-2,TGCAGCGTTGATCCGGAGGGCTATGGCTACACCTTC,CSVDPEGYGYTF
TRBV30,large,NA,TRBJ2-7,TGTGCCTGGAGCCCCCCACTAGTGGGTGCCTACGAGCAGTACTTC,CAWSPPLVGAYEQYF
TRBV10-3,NA,TRBD2,TRBJ2-7,TGTGCCATCAGTGAAGGAGGGACTAGCGGAGTTACGTCCTACGAGCAGTACTTC,CAISEGGTSGVTSYEQYF
TRBV3-1/TRBV3-2,NA,NA,TRBJ1-1,TGTGCCAGCAGCCAAGATCAATCGGGTGGGTCGAAAGCTTTCTTT,CASSQDQSGGSKAFF
TRBV30,few,TRBD2,TRBJ2-1,TGTGCCTGGAGTAGAGGACTAGCGACCGATGAGCAGTTCTTC,CAWSRGLATDEQFF
TRBV6-5,NA,NA,TRBJ2-5,TGTGCCAGCGTGCTCGGGGGGCACGGGGAGACCCAGTACTTC,CASVLGGHGETQYF
TRBV2,NA,NA,TRBJ1-2,TGTGCCAGCAGTGAGAGGGCAAGACCAAACTATGGCTACACCTTC,CASSERARPNYGYTF
TRBV7-8,NA,TRBD1,TRBJ2-4,TGTGCCAGCAGCTTAGGTCGCAGGGGGAAGGACATTCAGTACTTC,CASSLGRRGKDIQYF
TRBV5-1,NA,NA,TRBJ2-3,TGCGCCAGCAGCTTGGGACAGGCTAGCACAGATACGCAGTATTTT,CASSLGQASTDTQYF